The rows below give T cell receptor beta chains drawn from one sample of a study of blood T cells in healthy people across ages. TCRdb used MiXCR to reprocess the 5' RACE reads, holding one entry per CDR3 protein. The data contain approximately 1,000,000 distinct CDR3 sequences, under 40% of them singletons. Sequencing input: blood. All receptors come from a man between 18 and 29 years old in good health. CDR3s include the opening cysteine and the closing phenylalanine or tryptophan. D genes are given only for firm matches. For some rows the clone size is stated as once, few or many, or as a class when expanded; others skip it.

>TRBV6-2/TRBV6-3|TRBJ2-7|.|.
TGTGCCAGCAGTCCCCCCCAACAGTTCTACAATGAGCAGTACTTC
CASSPPQQFYNEQYF
>TRBV19|TRBJ2-1|TRBD1|.
TGTGCCAGTAGCACGGGACAGAAATACAATGAGCAGTTCTTC
CASSTGQKYNEQFF
>TRBV7-2|TRBJ2-3|TRBD1|few
TGTGCCAGCAAAGACAGGGGGGCAGATACGCAGTATTTT
CASKDRGADTQYF
>TRBV12-5|TRBJ1-1|TRBD1|.
TGTGCTAGTAGACAAGACAGGGGATACACTGAAGCTTTCTTT
CASRQDRGYTEAFF
>TRBV7-2|TRBJ2-1|TRBD2|few
TGTGCCAGCAGCTTCCCTAGCGGGGGGGTAACTAGCTCCTACAATGAGCAGTTCTTC
CASSFPSGGVTSSYNEQFF
>TRBV13|TRBJ2-3|TRBD1|.
TGTGCCAGCAGCCCAACCACAGGGGTAGATACGCAGTATTTT
CASSPTTGVDTQYF
>TRBV5-1|TRBJ2-1|.|.
TGCGCCAGCAGCTTGACAGGGGAGGCCTACAATGAGCAGTTCTTC
CASSLTGEAYNEQFF
>TRBV7-9|TRBJ2-7|.|.
TGTGCCAGCAGCTTAGATGCTGAAGGACGGCCATACGAGCAGTACTTC
CASSLDAEGRPYEQYF
>TRBV4-3|TRBJ2-2|TRBD2|.
TGCGCCAGCAGCCAAGTCATAGCGGGGGGGACCGGGGAGCTGTTTTTT
CASSQVIAGGTGELFF
>TRBV29-1|TRBJ1-1|.|few
TGCAGCGTTGAGCAGAGACTGAACACTGAAGCTTTCTTT
CSVEQRLNTEAFF
>TRBV5-1|TRBJ2-1|.|.
TGCGCCAGCAGCTTGACGGACGGCAGGGGGACTTACAATGAGCAGTTCTTC
CASSLTDGRGTYNEQFF
>TRBV12-3/TRBV12-4|TRBJ2-2|.|.
TGTGCCAGCAAATCAGGGTACACCGGGGAGCTGTTTTTT
CASKSGYTGELFF
>TRBV20-1|TRBJ1-5|.|few
TGCAGTGCTAGAGATTCGGTACACGGAGAAGGGCATTTT
CSARDSVHGEGHF
>TRBV6-5|TRBJ2-2|.|.
TGTGCCAGCAGATGGGGCTCCACCGGGGAGCTGTTTTTT
CASRWGSTGELFF
>TRBV20-1|TRBJ1-5|TRBD1|.
TGCAGTGCCACCGATCTGGGACAGGGGGATAGCAATCAGCCCCAGCATTTT
CSATDLGQGDSNQPQHF
>TRBV20-1|TRBJ2-5|.|.
TGCAGTGCTAGAGTACAACAGCCTTACAATGAGCAGTACTTC
CSARVQQPYNEQYF
>TRBV5-1|TRBJ1-2|.|.
TGCGCCAGCAGCGCTGCAGAGTTTGGCTACACCTTC
CASSAAEFGYTF
>TRBV2|TRBJ2-5|.|.
TGTGCCAGCAGTCGCGGACCGGAAGAGACCCAGTACTTC
CASSRGPEETQYF
>TRBV10-3|TRBJ1-1|TRBD1|.
TGTGCTATCAGTGAGTCGACAGGGGCGGACACTGAAGCTTTCTTT
CAISESTGADTEAFF
>TRBV18|TRBJ1-1|.|once
TGTGCCAGCTCACCCCCGGGCCCTTTGGTGAACACTGAAGCTTTCTTT
CASSPPGPLVNTEAFF
>TRBV20-1|TRBJ1-2|TRBD1|few
TGCAGTGCTCGGGACAGCGCAATGGGGAGTGGCTACACCTTC
CSARDSAMGSGYTF
>TRBV5-1|TRBJ2-3|TRBD1|many
TGCGCCAGCAGCCCTAAGACAGGGAGCACAGATACGCAGTATTTT
CASSPKTGSTDTQYF
>TRBV4-1|TRBJ2-4|TRBD2|few
TGCGCCAGCAGCTTTAGAGCGGGGGGCCCCTTTTTAGCCAAAAACATTCAGTACTTC
CASSFRAGGPFLAKNIQYF
>TRBV20-1|TRBJ1-1|.|.
TGCAGTGCGAGACAGTACATGAACACTGAAGCTTTCTTT
CSARQYMNTEAFF
>TRBV20-1|TRBJ1-5|.|.
TGCAGTGCTAGAGATAACGACCGTGGCAATCAGCCCCAGCATTTT
CSARDNDRGNQPQHF
>TRBV20-1|TRBJ1-2|TRBD1|many
TGCAGTGCTAGAGCAAGGGACAGGGGAGTTTATGGCTACACCTTC
CSARARDRGVYGYTF
>TRBV10-3|TRBJ1-5|.|.
TGTGCCATCAGTGAGTCGGGCGAGAGGGGGGGCAATCAGCCCCAGCATTTT
CAISESGERGGNQPQHF
>TRBV12-3/TRBV12-4|TRBJ2-1|.|.
TGTGCCAGCAGTTTCAACGGCTGGGCTACTTATGAGTTCTTC
CASSFNGWATYEFF
>TRBV3-1|TRBJ2-5|TRBD1|few
TGTGCCAGCAGCCAAGGGACAGGGAGGGAGACCCAGTACTTC
CASSQGTGRETQYF
>TRBV12-3/TRBV12-4|TRBJ2-4|.|few
TGTGCCAGCAGCCCCCGCAGTAGCAAAAACATTCAGTACTTC
CASSPRSSKNIQYF
>TRBV20-1|TRBJ1-1|.|few
TGCAGTGCTACCCCCGGGACACGGAACACTGAAGCTTTCTTT
CSATPGTRNTEAFF
>TRBV7-2|TRBJ2-5|TRBD2|.
TGTGCCAGCAGCCCCGAAGGGCTAGCGGGGACCCAGTACTTC
CASSPEGLAGTQYF
>TRBV10-3|TRBJ2-3|.|.
TGTGCCATCAGTGAGTCTCCAGGGGGGGTCACAGATACGCAGTATTTT
CAISESPGGVTDTQYF
>TRBV27|TRBJ1-5|.|.
TGTGCCAGCAGTACCTCGTTCAGGGGCAGCAATCAGCCCCGGCATTTT
CASSTSFRGSNQPRHF
>TRBV20-1|TRBJ1-1|.|.
TGCAGTGCAAAGTTGAAGAACACTGAAGCTTTCTTT
CSAKLKNTEAFF
>TRBV10-3|TRBJ2-1|TRBD1|.
TGTGCCATCAGGGGACAGGAGGCATACAATGAGCAGTTCTTC
CAIRGQEAYNEQFF
>TRBV20-1|TRBJ1-1|.|.
TGCAGTGCCAAGGCCCTCATGAACACTGAAGCTTTCTTT
CSAKALMNTEAFF
>TRBV6-5|TRBJ2-5|TRBD2|.
TGTGCCAGCAGCCGTCTGACTAGCGGGGGTTGGAATGAGCAGTACTTC
CASSRLTSGGWNEQYF
>TRBV6-6|TRBJ2-3|.|few
TGTGCCAGCAGTTACTCGCTCCGGGGGGCCACAGATACGCAGTATTTT
CASSYSLRGATDTQYF
>TRBV7-3|TRBJ2-1|.|.
TGTGCCAGCAGCTTAAATACTGGGTCACAGGAGAACAATGAGCAGTTCTTC
CASSLNTGSQENNEQFF
>TRBV7-3|TRBJ2-3|.|.
TGTGCCAGCCGCTTTCTCCAGGGCACAGATACGCAGTATTTT
CASRFLQGTDTQYF
>TRBV6-1|TRBJ2-5|TRBD2|.
TGTGCCAGCAGTGAGCGGGACTACCGATACCAAGAGACCCAGTACTTC
CASSERDYRYQETQYF
>TRBV20-1|TRBJ2-4|TRBD2|.
TGCAGTGCTAGAGATGCGGGGGGAGCCAAAAACATTCAGTACTTC
CSARDAGGAKNIQYF
>TRBV6-2/TRBV6-3|TRBJ1-5|.|few
TGTGCCAGCAGCCTAAACACCGGGGATCAGCCCCAGCATTTT
CASSLNTGDQPQHF
>TRBV6-1|TRBJ2-5|TRBD1|.
TGTGCCAGCAGTGAGGGGACAGGCCAAGAGACCCAGTACTTC
CASSEGTGQETQYF
>TRBV5-1|TRBJ2-5|TRBD2|few
TGCGCCAGCAGCCCCCCGGGACTAGGGACGTTAGAGACCCAGTACTTC
CASSPPGLGTLETQYF
>TRBV9|TRBJ1-2|.|.
TGTGCCAGCAGCGTAGAGGATCGGAACCATTATGGCTACACCTTC
CASSVEDRNHYGYTF
>TRBV20-1|TRBJ2-3|.|.
TGCAGTGCTAATTCCGGCGAGGGTCGCACAGATACGCAGTATTTT
CSANSGEGRTDTQYF
>TRBV7-2|TRBJ2-7|TRBD2|few
TGTGCCAGCATCCTTTCAGCGGGGGCTCACAATGAGCAGTACTTC
CASILSAGAHNEQYF